The entry below describes one TCR beta chain. This CDR3 region has 16 residues. Germline CDR1 and CDR2: LGHNA and YNFKEQ. V was trimmed by 5 bases and J by 2 bases, leaving 16 bases between them. The data belong to a study of technical replicates of blood from several donors. Generated by immunoSEQ multiplex PCR, the TCRdb table keeps only in-frame clones and is missing some. Among 15,000 to 20,000 clones listed, roughly 89% were seen once. The sample was PBMCs. The clonotype was recovered from a human donor in good health. This rearrangement joins TRBV4-2 to TRBJ2-1; tentatively, D is TRBD2 (7 bases). CDR3 coding DNA: TGTGCCAGCAGCAAAGGGGGGCTAGCGGCCTACAATGAGCAGTTCTTC. This gives the protein CASSKGGLAAYNEQFF.